The rows below give T cell receptor beta chains drawn from one sample of a study of regulatory T cells in long-lasting Graves disease. TCRdb redid the calling of the multiplex PCR reads with MiXCR, one entry per CDR3 protein. In the table there are about 220,000 distinct CDR3 sequences, roughly 20% of which are singletons. Separately, the same data were catalogued under a study of T cells in Graves' hyperthyroidism and ophthalmopathy.

The specimen comprised peripheral blood mononuclear cells (PBMCs), sampled at new diagnosis, from a patient treated with antithyroid drugs. Receptors originate from a woman aged 25-40 years with Graves disease. CDR3s include the opening cysteine and the closing phenylalanine or tryptophan. Fields, in order: clone size, J gene, D gene, V gene, CDR3 DNA, CDR3 protein. D genes are given only for firm matches. Clone size is not always given. Where it is, it says once, few, many or a class for expanded clones.

abundance: many; j_gene: TRBJ1-6; d_gene: TRBD1; v_gene: TRBV30; CDR3nt: TGTGCCTGGAAAACTAAAGGGGGCCGATCACCCCTCCACTTT; CDR3aa: CAWKTKGGRSPLHF
abundance: many; j_gene: TRBJ2-1; d_gene: NA; v_gene: TRBV11-2; CDR3nt: TGTGCCAGCAGCTTAGGAAGAGCGATCTACAATGAGCAGTTCTTC; CDR3aa: CASSLGRAIYNEQFF
abundance: many; j_gene: TRBJ1-6; d_gene: NA; v_gene: TRBV12-3/TRBV12-4; CDR3nt: TGTGCCAGCAGTAGGGCAGTGGCTTCACCCCTCCACTTT; CDR3aa: CASSRAVASPLHF
abundance: many; j_gene: TRBJ1-5; d_gene: TRBD1; v_gene: TRBV20-1; CDR3nt: TGCAGTGCTAGACGGACAGGGTCTGGGGTACGCAATCAGCCCCAGCATTTT; CDR3aa: CSARRTGSGVRNQPQHF
abundance: many; j_gene: TRBJ2-7; d_gene: TRBD2; v_gene: TRBV20-1; CDR3nt: TGCAGTGCTATCGCGCGGGAGTTAATTTACGAGCAGTACTTC; CDR3aa: CSAIARELIYEQYF
abundance: many; j_gene: TRBJ1-2; d_gene: NA; v_gene: TRBV28; CDR3nt: TGTGCCAGCAGCATAGCCCGGGGCTACACCTTC; CDR3aa: CASSIARGYTF
abundance: many; j_gene: TRBJ2-1; d_gene: TRBD2; v_gene: TRBV10-1; CDR3nt: TGCGCCACCAACCAGGCGGGGGGGCTGTTGTGTGAGCAGTTCTTC; CDR3aa: CATNQAGGLLCEQFF
abundance: once; j_gene: TRBJ1-1; d_gene: NA; v_gene: TRBV29-1; CDR3nt: TGCAGCGTTAATGATCGGGCGGGCGCTGAAGCTTTCTTT; CDR3aa: CSVNDRAGAEAFF
abundance: few; j_gene: TRBJ1-2; d_gene: NA; v_gene: TRBV28; CDR3nt: TGTGCCAGCGGACGCGGTGCCACCTATGGCCACACCTTC; CDR3aa: CASGRGATYGHTF
abundance: many; j_gene: TRBJ1-5; d_gene: NA; v_gene: TRBV27; CDR3nt: TGTGCCAGCAGTTTGGCCGCAGGGGAGCAGCCCCAGCATTTT; CDR3aa: CASSLAAGEQPQHF
abundance: many; j_gene: TRBJ1-1; d_gene: TRBD1; v_gene: TRBV19; CDR3nt: TGTGCCAGTAGTGCAAAGACAGGGGTGGGCACTGAAGCTTTCTTT; CDR3aa: CASSAKTGVGTEAFF
abundance: many; j_gene: TRBJ2-1; d_gene: TRBD2; v_gene: TRBV12-3/TRBV12-4; CDR3nt: TGTGCCAGCAGCTTTGGGAGGGCCCACAATGAGCAGTTCTTC; CDR3aa: CASSFGRAHNEQFF
abundance: few; j_gene: TRBJ1-4; d_gene: TRBD1; v_gene: TRBV28; CDR3nt: TGTGCCAGTGGTGTAGGACAGGGAAGCAAAAAACTGTTTTTT; CDR3aa: CASGVGQGSKKLFF
abundance: few; j_gene: TRBJ2-5; d_gene: TRBD2; v_gene: TRBV27; CDR3nt: TGTGCCAGCAGTTCCGGGACTAGCGGGAGGGAGACCCAGTACTTC; CDR3aa: CASSSGTSGRETQYF
abundance: many; j_gene: TRBJ2-7; d_gene: TRBD2; v_gene: TRBV11-2; CDR3nt: TGTGCCAGCAGCTTGGCGGGAGCCCACGAGCAGTACTTC; CDR3aa: CASSLAGAHEQYF
abundance: few; j_gene: TRBJ2-7; d_gene: NA; v_gene: TRBV7-9; CDR3nt: TGTGCCAGCTCTGGGGTGGCAACCTACGAGCAGTACTTC; CDR3aa: CASSGVATYEQYF
abundance: NA; j_gene: TRBJ2-7; d_gene: TRBD2; v_gene: TRBV12-3/TRBV12-4; CDR3nt: TGTGCCAGCAGACCGACTAGCGGGGGGGCCCACGAGCAGTACTTC; CDR3aa: CASRPTSGGAHEQYF
abundance: many; j_gene: TRBJ1-2; d_gene: NA; v_gene: TRBV7-9; CDR3nt: TGTGCCAGCAGCTTAAACAGCGACTATGGCTACACCTTC; CDR3aa: CASSLNSDYGYTF
abundance: NA; j_gene: TRBJ1-2; d_gene: NA; v_gene: TRBV12-3/TRBV12-4; CDR3nt: TGTGCCAGCAGTTCAACCGGGACCCACTATGGCTACACCTTC; CDR3aa: CASSSTGTHYGYTF
abundance: few; j_gene: TRBJ2-1; d_gene: NA; v_gene: TRBV7-8; CDR3nt: TGTGCCAGCAGCCAAGGGACCCCTGGGGGTGAGCAGTTCTTC; CDR3aa: CASSQGTPGGEQFF
abundance: many; j_gene: TRBJ1-1; d_gene: NA; v_gene: TRBV30; CDR3nt: TGTGCCTGGAGCCAGGGGAATTTGGCTTTCTTT; CDR3aa: CAWSQGNLAFF
abundance: NA; j_gene: TRBJ1-6; d_gene: NA; v_gene: TRBV6-1; CDR3nt: TGTGCCAGCAGGGGACTGGAGGCGTCGGGATCACCCCTCCACTTT; CDR3aa: CASRGLEASGSPLHF
abundance: many; j_gene: TRBJ2-7; d_gene: TRBD2; v_gene: TRBV12-3/TRBV12-4; CDR3nt: TGTGCCAGCAGTCCTCCTAGCGGGGGCCCCCACGAGCAGTACTTC; CDR3aa: CASSPPSGGPHEQYF
abundance: many; j_gene: TRBJ1-2; d_gene: NA; v_gene: TRBV28; CDR3nt: TGTGCCAGCAGATATTCAGGGTCGGGTGGCTACACCTTC; CDR3aa: CASRYSGSGGYTF
abundance: many; j_gene: TRBJ1-1; d_gene: NA; v_gene: TRBV27; CDR3nt: TGTGCCAGCGGGCATGAGTTGAACACTGAAGCTTTCTTT; CDR3aa: CASGHELNTEAFF
abundance: many; j_gene: TRBJ2-7; d_gene: NA; v_gene: TRBV2; CDR3nt: TGTGCCAGCAGCCAGGCGGGACAGCAGTACTTC; CDR3aa: CASSQAGQQYF
abundance: NA; j_gene: TRBJ1-6; d_gene: TRBD1; v_gene: TRBV28; CDR3nt: TGTGCCAGCTCATCCGACAGGGTTGGAAATTCACCCCTCCACTTT; CDR3aa: CASSSDRVGNSPLHF
abundance: NA; j_gene: TRBJ1-6; d_gene: NA; v_gene: TRBV2; CDR3nt: TGTGCCAGCAGTGAGGTGGTAGCGGTGGGCTCACCCCTCCACTTT; CDR3aa: CASSEVVAVGSPLHF
abundance: many; j_gene: TRBJ1-1; d_gene: NA; v_gene: TRBV6-1; CDR3nt: TGTGCCAGCAGTCGATACAGGGACGCTGAAGCTTTCTTT; CDR3aa: CASSRYRDAEAFF